The source of this T cell receptor (beta chain) is a study of technical replicates of blood from a few donors. The table came from immunoSEQ multiplex PCR; TCRdb's copy has only in-frame clones and leaves some out. Here the sample spans 80,000 to 95,000 clones, just over 95% being singletons. This CDR3 contains 11 residues. CDR1 and CDR2 from the germline V gene are SEHNR and FQNEAQ (reference sequence). Deletions cut 3 bases from V and 10 bases from J, with 10 bases between. V gene TRBV7-9 combines with J gene TRBJ2-7; TRBD2 might be the D (6 bases). This clonotype was obtained from a human donor in good health. Material: T cells isolated from PBMCs. The CDR3 DNA sequence: TGTGCCAGCAGCTTCGGAGGGGCCCAGTACTTC. Translating it yields CASSFGGAQYF.